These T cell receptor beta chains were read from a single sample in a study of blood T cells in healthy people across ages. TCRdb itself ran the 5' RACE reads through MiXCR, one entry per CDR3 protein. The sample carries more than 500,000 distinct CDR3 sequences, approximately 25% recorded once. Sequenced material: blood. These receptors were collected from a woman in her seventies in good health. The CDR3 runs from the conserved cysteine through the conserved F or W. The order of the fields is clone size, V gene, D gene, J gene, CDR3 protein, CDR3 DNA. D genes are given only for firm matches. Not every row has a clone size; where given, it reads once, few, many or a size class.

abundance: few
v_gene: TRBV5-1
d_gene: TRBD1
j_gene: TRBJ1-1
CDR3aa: CASSTGQPNTEAFF
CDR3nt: TGCGCCAGCAGCACGGGACAGCCGAACACTGAAGCTTTCTTT

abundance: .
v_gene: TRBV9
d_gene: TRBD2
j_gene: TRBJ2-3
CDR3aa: CASGSERLAATDTQYF
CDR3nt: TGTGCCAGCGGTTCAGAGAGGCTAGCGGCCACAGATACGCAGTATTTT

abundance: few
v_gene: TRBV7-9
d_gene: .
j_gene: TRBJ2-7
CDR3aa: CATTDNYEQYF
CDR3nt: TGTGCCACCACGGACAACTACGAGCAGTACTTC

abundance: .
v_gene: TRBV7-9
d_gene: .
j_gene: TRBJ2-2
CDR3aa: CAKRTVGDTGELFF
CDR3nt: TGTGCCAAGAGGACGGTGGGGGACACCGGGGAGCTGTTTTTT

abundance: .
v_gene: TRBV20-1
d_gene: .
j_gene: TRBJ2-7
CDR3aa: CSASPLIGALSYEQYF
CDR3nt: TGCAGTGCTAGTCCCTTGATCGGCGCCCTCTCCTACGAGCAGTACTTC

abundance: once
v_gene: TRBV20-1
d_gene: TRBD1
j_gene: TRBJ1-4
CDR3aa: CSAWTGGSEKLFF
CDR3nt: TGCAGTGCTTGGACAGGGGGGTCTGAAAAACTGTTTTTT

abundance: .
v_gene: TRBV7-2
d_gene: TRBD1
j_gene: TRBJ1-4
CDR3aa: CASSPTGHNEKLFF
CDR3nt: TGTGCCAGCAGCCCGACAGGGCATAATGAAAAACTGTTTTTT

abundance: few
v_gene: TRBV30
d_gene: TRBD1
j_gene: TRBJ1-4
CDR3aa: CAWDDRGSNEKLFF
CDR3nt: TGTGCCTGGGACGACAGGGGGAGTAATGAAAAACTGTTTTTT

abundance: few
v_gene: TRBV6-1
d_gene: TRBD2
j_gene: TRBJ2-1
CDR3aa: CASGRANKQFF
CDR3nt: TGTGCCAGCGGGAGGGCCAATAAGCAGTTCTTC

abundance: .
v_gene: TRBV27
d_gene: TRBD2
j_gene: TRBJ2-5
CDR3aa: CASSWTSGGRPGETQYF
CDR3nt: TGTGCCAGCAGCTGGACTAGCGGGGGGCGCCCTGGAGAGACCCAGTACTTC

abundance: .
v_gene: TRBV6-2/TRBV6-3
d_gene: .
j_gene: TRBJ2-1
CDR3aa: CASSYSQGQSGWTYNEQFF
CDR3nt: TGTGCCAGCAGTTACTCGCAGGGTCAGAGCGGGTGGACCTACAATGAGCAGTTCTTC

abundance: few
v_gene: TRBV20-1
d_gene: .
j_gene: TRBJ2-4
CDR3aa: CSARHAQGQKGNIQYF
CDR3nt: TGCAGTGCTAGACACGCTCAGGGGCAAAAGGGAAACATTCAGTACTTC

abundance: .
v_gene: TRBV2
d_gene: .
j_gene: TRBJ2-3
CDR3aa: CASSSPGASGTDTQYF
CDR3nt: TGTGCCAGCAGCTCCCCGGGCGCTAGCGGCACAGATACGCAGTATTTT

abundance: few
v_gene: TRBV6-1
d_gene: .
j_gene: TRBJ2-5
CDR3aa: CASRIEGLGTQYF
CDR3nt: TGTGCCAGCAGGATCGAGGGCCTGGGGACCCAGTACTTC

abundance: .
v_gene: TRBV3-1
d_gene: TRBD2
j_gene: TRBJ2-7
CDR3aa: CASSQDEGLAGGSSYEQYF
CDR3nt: TGTGCCAGCAGCCAAGATGAGGGACTAGCGGGGGGTTCCTCCTACGAGCAGTACTTC

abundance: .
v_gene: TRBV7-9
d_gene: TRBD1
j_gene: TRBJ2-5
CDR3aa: CASSLSDRVETQYF
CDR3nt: TGTGCCAGCAGCTTGTCCGACAGGGTTGAGACCCAGTACTTC

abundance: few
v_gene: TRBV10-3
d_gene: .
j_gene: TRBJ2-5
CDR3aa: CAISEVQETQYF
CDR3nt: TGTGCCATCAGTGAGGTGCAAGAGACCCAGTACTTC

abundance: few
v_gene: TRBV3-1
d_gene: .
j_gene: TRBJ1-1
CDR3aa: CASSPGLDTEAFF
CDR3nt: TGTGCCAGCAGCCCGGGACTGGACACTGAAGCTTTCTTT

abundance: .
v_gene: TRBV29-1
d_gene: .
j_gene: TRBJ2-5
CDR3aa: CSVPGTAWETQYF
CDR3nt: TGCAGCGTACCTGGGACCGCCTGGGAGACCCAGTACTTC

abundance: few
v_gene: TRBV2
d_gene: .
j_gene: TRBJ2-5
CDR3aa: CASSEEQETQYF
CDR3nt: TGTGCCAGCAGTGAAGAGCAGGAGACCCAGTACTTC

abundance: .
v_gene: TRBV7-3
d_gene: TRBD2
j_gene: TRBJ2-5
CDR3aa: CASSWTSGGAETQYF
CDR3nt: TGTGCCAGCAGCTGGACTAGCGGGGGGGCTGAGACCCAGTACTTC

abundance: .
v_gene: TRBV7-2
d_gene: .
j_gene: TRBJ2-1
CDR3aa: CASSLTEQFF
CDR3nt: TGTGCCAGCAGCTTAACTGAGCAGTTCTTC

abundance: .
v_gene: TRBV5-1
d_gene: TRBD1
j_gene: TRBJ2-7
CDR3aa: CASSFQPGQGYEQYF
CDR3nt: TGCGCCAGCAGCTTCCAACCCGGACAGGGGTACGAGCAGTACTTC

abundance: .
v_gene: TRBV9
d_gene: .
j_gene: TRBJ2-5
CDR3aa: CASSVEGEGETQYF
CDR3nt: TGTGCCAGCAGCGTAGAGGGTGAGGGAGAGACCCAGTACTTC

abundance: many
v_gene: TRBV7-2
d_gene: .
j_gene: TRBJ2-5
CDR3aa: CASSLVVQETQYF
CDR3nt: TGTGCCAGCAGCTTAGTAGTTCAAGAGACCCAGTACTTC

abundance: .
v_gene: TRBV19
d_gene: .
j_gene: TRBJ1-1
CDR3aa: CASSIVPQGAFF
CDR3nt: TGTGCCAGTAGTATAGTCCCGCAGGGCGCTTTCTTT

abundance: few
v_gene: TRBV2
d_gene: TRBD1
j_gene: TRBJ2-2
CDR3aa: CASNLDRGNTGELFF
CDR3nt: TGTGCCAGCAACCTCGACAGGGGGAACACCGGGGAGCTGTTTTTT

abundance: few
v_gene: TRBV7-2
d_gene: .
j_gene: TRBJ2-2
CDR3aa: CASSFGLNTGELFF
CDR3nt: TGTGCCAGCAGCTTTGGCTTGAACACCGGGGAGCTGTTTTTT

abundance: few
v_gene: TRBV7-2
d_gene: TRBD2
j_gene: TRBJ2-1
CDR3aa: CASSLGGGFAEQFF
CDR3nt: TGTGCCAGCAGCTTAGGCGGGGGGTTCGCTGAGCAGTTCTTC

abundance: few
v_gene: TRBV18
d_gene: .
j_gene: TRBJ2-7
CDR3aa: CASSLIQTYEQYF
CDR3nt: TGTGCCAGCTCATTGATACAGACCTACGAGCAGTACTTC

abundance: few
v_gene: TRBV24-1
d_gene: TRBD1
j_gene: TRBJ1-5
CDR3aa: CATSEGGFNQPQHF
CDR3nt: TGTGCCACCAGTGAAGGGGGCTTCAATCAGCCCCAGCATTTT

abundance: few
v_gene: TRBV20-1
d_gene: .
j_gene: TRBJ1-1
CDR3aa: CSAIKHEAFF
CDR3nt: TGCAGTGCTATCAAGCACGAAGCTTTCTTT

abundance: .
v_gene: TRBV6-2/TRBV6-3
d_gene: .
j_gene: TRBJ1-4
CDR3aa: CASRMSTRTNEKLFF
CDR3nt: TGTGCCAGCAGAATGTCGACGAGAACTAATGAAAAACTGTTTTTT

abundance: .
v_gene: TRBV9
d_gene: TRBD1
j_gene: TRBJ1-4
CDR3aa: CASSGQGSLNEKLFF
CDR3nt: TGTGCCAGCAGCGGACAGGGGAGCCTTAATGAAAAACTGTTTTTT

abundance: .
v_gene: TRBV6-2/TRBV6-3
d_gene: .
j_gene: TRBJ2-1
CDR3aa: CASSPGTVGEQFF
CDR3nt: TGTGCCAGCAGTCCAGGGACTGTCGGTGAGCAGTTCTTC

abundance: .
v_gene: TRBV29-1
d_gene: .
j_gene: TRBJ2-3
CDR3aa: CSVAGFSDTQYF
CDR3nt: TGCAGCGTCGCAGGTTTCTCGGATACGCAGTATTTT

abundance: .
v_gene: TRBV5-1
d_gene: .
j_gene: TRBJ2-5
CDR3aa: CASTARGQPQETQYF
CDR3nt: TGCGCCAGCACCGCACGCGGACAGCCCCAAGAGACCCAGTACTTC